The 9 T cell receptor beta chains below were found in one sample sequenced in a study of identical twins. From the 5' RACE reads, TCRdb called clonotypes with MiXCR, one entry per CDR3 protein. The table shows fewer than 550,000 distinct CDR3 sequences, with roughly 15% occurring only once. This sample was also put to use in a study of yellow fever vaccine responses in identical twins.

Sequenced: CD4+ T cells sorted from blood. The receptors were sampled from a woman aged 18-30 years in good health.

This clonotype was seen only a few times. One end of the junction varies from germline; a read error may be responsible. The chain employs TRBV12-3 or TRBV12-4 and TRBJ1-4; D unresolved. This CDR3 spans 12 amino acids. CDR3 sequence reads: CASSETIEKLFF. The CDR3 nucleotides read TGTGCCAGCAGTGAGACTATTGAAAAACTGTTTTTT.

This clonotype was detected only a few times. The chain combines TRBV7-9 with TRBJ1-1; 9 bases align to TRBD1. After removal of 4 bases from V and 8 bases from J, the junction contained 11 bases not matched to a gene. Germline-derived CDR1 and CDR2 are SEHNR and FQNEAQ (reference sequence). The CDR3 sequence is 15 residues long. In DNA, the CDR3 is TGTGCCAGCAGCTCGTGGGTGGTTGGACAGGGGGAAGCTTTCTTT. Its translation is CASSSWVVGQGEAFF.

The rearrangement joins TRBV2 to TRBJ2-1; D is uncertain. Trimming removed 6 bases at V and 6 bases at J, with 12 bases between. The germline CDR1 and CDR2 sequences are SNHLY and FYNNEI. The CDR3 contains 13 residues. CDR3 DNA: TGTGCCAGCAGACTGGACCCCCCCAATGAGCAGTTCTTC. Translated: CASRLDPPNEQFF.

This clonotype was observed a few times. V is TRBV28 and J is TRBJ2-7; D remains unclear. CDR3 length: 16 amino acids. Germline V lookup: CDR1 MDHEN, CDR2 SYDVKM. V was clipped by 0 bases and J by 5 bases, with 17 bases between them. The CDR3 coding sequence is TGTGCCAGCAGTTTATGGGGGTTAGGGCTGGTCGACGAGCAGTACGTC. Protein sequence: CASSLWGLGLVDEQYV.

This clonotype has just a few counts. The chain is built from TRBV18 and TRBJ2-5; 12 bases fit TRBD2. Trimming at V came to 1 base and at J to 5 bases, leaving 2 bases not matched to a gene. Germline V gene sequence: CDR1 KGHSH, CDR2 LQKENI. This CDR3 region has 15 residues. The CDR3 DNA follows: TGTGCCAGCTCACCACAGACTAGCGGGAGTGAGACCCAGTACTTC. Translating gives CASSPQTSGSETQYF.

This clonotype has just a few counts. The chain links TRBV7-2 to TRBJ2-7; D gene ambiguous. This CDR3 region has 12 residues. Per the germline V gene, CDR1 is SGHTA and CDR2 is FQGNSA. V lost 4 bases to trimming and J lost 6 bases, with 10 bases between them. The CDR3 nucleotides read TGTGCCAGCAGCTCCTCCCGGCGCGAGCAGTACTTC. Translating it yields CASSSSRREQYF.

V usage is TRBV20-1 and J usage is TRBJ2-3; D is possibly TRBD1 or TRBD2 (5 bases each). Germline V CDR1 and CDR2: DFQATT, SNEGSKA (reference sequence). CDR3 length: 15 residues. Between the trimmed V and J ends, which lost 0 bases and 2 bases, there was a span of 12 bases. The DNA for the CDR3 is TGCAGTGCTAGAGATCGAGGGGAAATCACAGATACGCAGTATTTT. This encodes CSARDRGEITDTQYF.

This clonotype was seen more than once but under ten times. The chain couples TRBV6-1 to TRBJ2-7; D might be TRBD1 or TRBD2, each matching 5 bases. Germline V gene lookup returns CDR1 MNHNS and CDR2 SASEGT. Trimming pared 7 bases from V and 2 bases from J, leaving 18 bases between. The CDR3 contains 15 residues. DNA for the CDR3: TGTGCCAGCACCCTCGATCCAAGGGGAGCCTACGAGCAGTACTTC. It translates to CASTLDPRGAYEQYF.

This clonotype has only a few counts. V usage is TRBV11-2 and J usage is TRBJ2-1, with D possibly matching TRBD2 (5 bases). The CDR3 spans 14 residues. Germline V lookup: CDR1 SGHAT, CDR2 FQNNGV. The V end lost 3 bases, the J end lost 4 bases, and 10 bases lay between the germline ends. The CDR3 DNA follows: TGTGCCAGCAGCTTCGAAGCGGATTACAATGAGCAGTTCTTC. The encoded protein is CASSFEADYNEQFF.